The 32 T cell receptor beta chains below were found in one sample sequenced in a study of beta chain features in type 1 diabetes. Study-level findings and limits: Type 1 diabetes patients had TCRB CDR3s that were shorter (moderately but significantly so) in all four CD4+ subsets.

No antigen has been assigned to these receptors. Investigators reverse transcribed all isolated RNA, so they sequenced expressed TCRB transcripts. Some clones are missing from TCRdb's copy, which holds only in-frame ones; the method was immunoSEQ multiplex PCR. The sample records about 340,000 clones, around 8.5% being singletons. Sequenced sample: central memory CD4+ T cells from blood. The receptors come from a man aged 25 to 40 with type 1 diabetes.

This clone has just a few counts. This chain links TRBV14 with TRBJ1-2, with D hard to call. This CDR3 spans 12 amino acids. Trimming took off 3 bases at V and 3 bases at J, with 5 bases between the two ends. CDR1 SGHDN and CDR2 FVKESK come from the germline V gene. The CDR3 protein is CASSQGYYGYTF. The CDR3 coding sequence is TGTGCCAGCAGCCAGGGGTACTATGGCTACACCTTC.

The V and J genes are TRBV6-5 and TRBJ1-2; the match to TRBD1 covers 9 bases. V gave up 6 bases and J gave up 8 bases; unmatched junction bases: 13. From germline, CDR1 is MNHEY and CDR2 SVGAGI. The CDR3 spans 15 residues. CDR3 protein: CASSGLGQGEQGYTF. CDR3 DNA sequence: TGTGCCAGCAGCGGCTTGGGACAGGGAGAACAAGGCTACACCTTC.

This clone was observed a handful of times. The genes are TRBV27 and TRBJ1-1; unclear D gene. This CDR3 comprises 11 residues. Germline V gives CDR1 MNHEY, CDR2 SMNVEV (reference sequence). Trimming removed 3 bases at V and 9 bases at J, with 8 bases between. The CDR3 sequence is CASSFLSKAFF. The CDR3 DNA reads as TGTGCCAGCAGTTTTCTCAGTAAAGCTTTCTTT.

The V call is TRBV25-1, the J call TRBJ1-4; tentatively, D is TRBD1 (6 bases). From germline, CDR1 is MGHDK and CDR2 SYGVNS. The CDR3 is 13 residues long. Trimming removed 8 bases at V and 7 bases at J, with 14 bases between. CDR3 in DNA: TGTGCCAGCCGTACGTCCAGGGGTGAAAAACTGTTTTTT. Encoded protein: CASRTSRGEKLFF.

This clone was found once. This rearrangement joins TRBV9 to TRBJ2-3, with 10 bases matching TRBD2. CDR1 is SGDLS, CDR2 YYNGEE, per germline. The V segment lost 4 bases and the J segment 3 bases; nucleotides outside the gene matches: 11. The CDR3 totals 17 residues. The CDR3 region is CASSPSSGGWSTDTQYF. The CDR3 coding sequence is TGTGCCAGCAGCCCAAGTAGCGGGGGGTGGTCGACAGATACGCAGTATTTT. Using reference TRBV9 and TRBJ2-3 for the parts outside the CDR3, the full variable domain is DSGVTQTPKHLITATGQRVTLRCSPRSGDLSVYWYQQSLDQGLQFLIQYYNGEERAKGNILERFSAQQFPDLHSELNLSSLELGDSALYFCASSPSSGGWSTDTQYFGPGTRLTVL.

The V call is TRBV5-6, the J call TRBJ1-6; TRBD1 matches 8 bases. The V gene end was trimmed by 4 bases and the J gene end by 2 bases; junction bases not matched to a gene: 5. Per the germline V gene, CDR1 is SGHDT and CDR2 is YYEEEE. The length of the CDR3 is 16 residues. CDR3 protein: CASSPGTGTYNSPLHF. In DNA form, the CDR3 reads TGTGCCAGCAGCCCCGGGACAGGCACCTATAATTCACCCCTCCACTTT.

This clone was observed a handful of times. This rearrangement joins TRBV2 to TRBJ1-4; unclear D gene. Germline lookup yields CDR1 SNHLY and CDR2 FYNNEI. This CDR3 has 14 residues. Trimming pared 5 bases from V and 7 bases from J, leaving 14 bases between. The CDR3 DNA reads as TGTGCCAGCAGTTCCGGGCCGGGGATTGAAAAACTGTTTTTT. It codes for CASSSGPGIEKLFF.

This chain links TRBV28 with TRBJ1-2; D is unresolved. This CDR3 is 14 amino acids long. V shed 6 bases and J shed 3 bases, with 14 bases lying between them. Germline-derived CDR1 and CDR2 are MDHEN and SYDVKM. Written as DNA, the CDR3 is TGTGCCAGCAGCTCAGGTCGGTCGGACTATGGCTACACCTTC. The encoded protein is CASSSGRSDYGYTF.

The chain combines TRBV10-3 with TRBJ2-1; TRBD2 agrees at 8 bases. The CDR3 loop spans 13 amino acids. In germline, CDR1 is ENHRY, CDR2 SYGVKD. V shed 0 bases, J shed 12 bases, and the junction held 4 bases outside the gene matches. The CDR3 spells CAISESHGGAQFF. The CDR3 DNA reads as TGTGCCATCAGTGAGTCACACGGGGGGGCGCAGTTCTTC.

This rearrangement joins TRBV4-3 to TRBJ1-1, with D unclear. The germline CDR1 and CDR2 sequences are LGHNA and YSLEER. Trimming removed 0 bases from V and 11 bases from J, with 19 bases in between. CDR3 length: 15 residues. The CDR3 spells CASSQEARSTFEAFF. The CDR3, as DNA: TGCGCCAGCAGCCAAGAGGCTCGCAGTACCTTTGAGGCTTTCTTT.

A few counts support this clone. V gene TRBV6-5 combines with J gene TRBJ2-1; D is unresolved. The CDR3 spans 12 residues. V gave up 0 bases and J gave up 10 bases, with 7 bases separating them. Germline CDR1 MNHEY, CDR2 SVGAGI. The CDR3 is CASSYSSLEQFF. The DNA for the CDR3 is TGTGCCAGCAGTTACTCGTCACTGGAGCAGTTCTTC.

This clone turned up a few times. This chain connects TRBV5-8 to TRBJ2-1; 9 nucleotides align to TRBD2. Trimming removed 1 base from V and 9 bases from J; junction bases left unmatched: 8. This CDR3 has 15 residues. CDR1 and CDR2 (germline): SGHTS, YDEGEE. The CDR3 reads CASSLRSGGLPEQFF. In DNA form, the CDR3 reads TGTGCCAGCAGCTTGCGTAGCGGGGGTCTACCTGAGCAGTTCTTC.

This clone was seen repeatedly, ten times or more. The chain links TRBV7-2 to TRBJ1-3, with 9 nucleotides matching TRBD1. The CDR3 has 15 residues. V lost 3 bases, J lost 4 bases, and 4 bases stayed unmatched. Germline values: CDR1 SGHTA, CDR2 FQGNSA. For the CDR3, the DNA is TGTGCCAGCAGCTTCGGACAGGGGAGAGGAAACACCATATATTTT. Translation: CASSFGQGRGNTIYF. The variable domain in full, completed from reference TRBV7-2 and TRBJ1-3, reads GAGVSQSPSNKVTEKGKDVELRCDPISGHTALYWYRQSLGQGLEFLIYFQGNSAPDKSGLPSDRFSAERTGGSVSTLTIQRTQQEDSAVYLCASSFGQGRGNTIYFGEGSWLTVV.

This chain joins TRBV7-9 and TRBJ2-5; no firm D call. The CDR3 length is 14 residues. Trimming removed 5 bases at V and 3 bases at J, with 13 bases between. Per germline, CDR1 SEHNR and CDR2 FQNEAQ (reference sequence). The CDR3 sequence is CASSAPWAEETQYF. The CDR3 region has the DNA TGTGCCAGCAGCGCGCCCTGGGCGGAAGAGACCCAGTACTTC.

Of note for this clone: This same CDR3 is encoded by further DNA sequences in the sample. The chain's CDR3 is CASSLGSSTDTQYF. The DNA for the CDR3 is TGTGCCAGCAGCTTAGGTAGCAGCACAGATACGCAGTATTTT. The chain carries TRBV7-9 and TRBJ2-3; D is unclear. CDR3 length: 14 amino acids. CDR1 is SEHNR and CDR2 is FQNEAQ in the germline V gene (reference sequence). Trimming shortened V by 1 base and J by 0 bases, and 5 bases separated the two germline ends.

As for this clone: With a far larger clone one base away, a read error is the likely cause. Different DNA sequences within this sample yield the same CDR3. This chain's CDR3 is CASSSEETQYF. For the CDR3, the DNA is TGTGCCAGCAGCTCGGAAGAGACCCAGTACTTC. The V gene is TRBV7-2, the J gene TRBJ2-5; D is undetermined. V dropped 4 bases and J dropped 3 bases, with 3 bases sitting between them. The CDR3 covers 11 residues. Per the germline V gene, CDR1 is SGHTA and CDR2 is FQGNSA.

The J gene is TRBJ2-3, the V gene TRBV9; D not resolved. The CDR3 spans 14 residues. The germline gives CDR1 SGDLS, CDR2 YYNGEE. The V end lost 0 bases, the J end lost 4 bases, and 9 bases lay between the germline ends. The CDR3 DNA reads TGTGCCAGCAGCGTAGGAAGAGCACCAGATACGCAGTATTTT. It translates to CASSVGRAPDTQYF.

The table lists this clone with a few counts. The chain has TRBV7-2 and TRBJ1-2; D gene uncertain. In germline, CDR1 is SGHTA, CDR2 FQGNSA. There are 15 residues in the CDR3. V was pared by 0 bases and J by 0 bases, with 8 bases between. DNA of the CDR3: TGTGCCAGCAGCTTAGCCCTCTCAGCTAACTATGGCTACACCTTC. Amino acid sequence: CASSLALSANYGYTF.

This clone was counted ten times or more. V is TRBV10-1 and J is TRBJ2-7; TRBD2 aligns across 7 bases. V gave up 3 bases and J gave up 7 bases; unmatched junction bases: 12. The CDR3 is 15 amino acids. Germline V gene sequence: CDR1 WNHNN, CDR2 SYGVQD (reference sequence). Here the CDR3 DNA reads TGCGCCAGCAGTGAAAGGTCCCTAGCGGACGGGGAGCAGTACTTC. Encoded protein: CASSERSLADGEQYF.

V and J are TRBV27 and TRBJ1-5, with a possible D match to TRBD1 (5 bases). CDR1 is MNHEY, CDR2 SMNVEV, per germline (reference sequence). The V end lost 1 base, the J end lost 8 bases, and 12 bases lay between the germline ends. The CDR3 spans 14 residues. CDR3 nucleotide sequence: TGTGCCAGCAGTTTATATGTGGAGGGGAAGCCCCAGCATTTT. It specifies CASSLYVEGKPQHF.

There are a few counts of this clone. The genes are TRBV12-2 and TRBJ2-5; TRBD2 is the table's D call, not checked against the DNA. Judging by the DNA end, TRBJ2-7 fits better; the J call may be wrong. TRBV12-2 is a known pseudogene. The CDR3 length is 11 residues. The CDR3 DNA reads as TGTGCAAGTCGCCCTACCTACGAGCAGTACTTC. Its protein is CASRPTYEQYF.

This clone was recorded at least ten times. This chain joins TRBV6-5 and TRBJ1-5, with TRBD1 identical over 7 bases. Germline V gene sequence: CDR1 MNHEY, CDR2 SVGAGI. This CDR3 contains 15 residues. Trimming took 6 bases from V and 4 from J; bases not matched to a gene: 9. CDR3 DNA sequence: TGTGCCAGCAGCCGGGACAGAAATAGTAATCAGCCCCAGCATTTT. As protein: CASSRDRNSNQPQHF.

The chain joins TRBV29-1 to TRBJ2-7, with D unresolved. This CDR3 has 13 amino acids. V shed 0 bases and J shed 3 bases, with 9 bases lying between them. Germline V lookup: CDR1 SQVTM, CDR2 ANQGSEA. The CDR3 loop reads CSVEDGRIYEQYF. DNA of the CDR3: TGCAGCGTTGAAGACGGCAGAATCTACGAGCAGTACTTC.

The rearrangement links TRBV29-1 to TRBJ2-7; TRBD1 matches 9 bases. There are 12 residues in the CDR3. In germline, CDR1 is SQVTM, CDR2 ANQGSEA. V lost 3 bases and J lost 9; bases outside the gene matches: 6. CDR3 in DNA: TGCAGCGTTGAGGGACAGGGTGTCGGGCAGTACTTC. This gives the protein CSVEGQGVGQYF.

This clone was detected a few times. This same CDR3 is encoded by further DNA sequences in the sample. The chain couples TRBV5-1 to TRBJ2-5; D is unclear. In germline, CDR1 is SGHRS, CDR2 YFSETQ. The germline V and J ends were trimmed by 3 bases and 3 bases, with 6 bases remaining between them. The CDR3 runs 12 residues. This CDR3 is CASSWAEETQYF. Here the CDR3 DNA reads TGCGCCAGCAGCTGGGCCGAAGAGACCCAGTACTTC.

CDR3 sequence: CASSPLWAGQSYEQYF. In DNA form, the CDR3 reads TGCGCCAGCAGCCCCCTTTGGGCGGGACAGAGCTACGAGCAGTACTTC. The chain couples TRBV5-1 to TRBJ2-7; TRBD1 is a possible D gene (7 bases). Germline V gives CDR1 SGHRS, CDR2 YFSETQ. V was shortened by 4 bases and J by 3 bases, with 20 bases between the two germline ends. The CDR3 has 16 amino acids.

CDR3 nucleotide sequence: TGCAGCGTTGCAGGGGACAGGGAGGGCGGGGAGCTGTTTTTT. Its translation: CSVAGDREGGELFF. The chain is built from TRBV29-1 and TRBJ2-2; 9 nucleotides align to TRBD1. Germline CDR1 SQVTM, CDR2 ANQGSEA. Trimming removed 4 bases from V and 7 bases from J; junction bases left unmatched: 7. The CDR3 has 14 residues.

This clone was picked up many times. The V and J genes are TRBV4-3 and TRBJ2-1; no definite D call. The germline V gene has CDR1 LGHNA and CDR2 YSLEER. The V and J ends lost 4 bases and 5 bases respectively, with 9 bases between them. This CDR3 spans 13 amino acids. In DNA form, the CDR3 reads TGCGCCAGCAGCCTTCTGCAGGACAATGAGCAGTTCTTC. This codes for CASSLLQDNEQFF.

The chain employs TRBV18 and TRBJ1-2; D is perhaps TRBD1 (6 bases). The CDR3 spans 16 residues. The germline V gene encodes CDR1 KGHSH and CDR2 LQKENI. V was pared by 3 bases and J by 5 bases, with 19 bases between. The CDR3 is CASSPTTGSARYGYTF. The CDR3 DNA reads TGTGCCAGCTCACCTACTACAGGGAGTGCGCGATATGGCTACACCTTC.

Turning to this clone: Distinct nucleotide sequences in the sample also encode this CDR3. The chain carries TRBV7-2 and TRBJ2-3, with 7 nucleotides matching TRBD2. V lost 5 bases, J lost 1 base, and 6 bases stayed unmatched. The CDR3 has 15 amino acids. From germline, CDR1 is SGHTA and CDR2 FQGNSA. The CDR3 region has the DNA TGTGCCAGCAGCCTGAAGCGGGGTGGCACAGATACGCAGTATTTT. Amino acids: CASSLKRGGTDTQYF.

The J gene is TRBJ2-5, the V gene TRBV7-2; D possibly matches TRBD1 or TRBD2 (5 bases each). CDR3 length: 15 amino acids. CDR1 SGHTA and CDR2 FQGNSA come from the germline V gene. Between the trimmed V and J ends, which lost 4 bases and 4 bases, there was a span of 16 bases. The CDR3 DNA sequence: TGTGCCAGCAGCTCGACCGGGACGGGCCGAGAGACCCAGTACTTC. This translates into CASSSTGTGRETQYF.

V and J are TRBV6-1 and TRBJ2-2, with TRBD1 matching over 8 bases. The CDR3 spans 14 residues. From germline, CDR1 is MNHNS and CDR2 SASEGT. V shed 6 bases and J 6 bases; nucleotides not matched to a gene: 6. CDR3 sequence: CASRTDRAAGELFF. For the CDR3, the DNA is TGTGCCAGCAGGACGGACAGGGCGGCCGGGGAGCTGTTTTTT.